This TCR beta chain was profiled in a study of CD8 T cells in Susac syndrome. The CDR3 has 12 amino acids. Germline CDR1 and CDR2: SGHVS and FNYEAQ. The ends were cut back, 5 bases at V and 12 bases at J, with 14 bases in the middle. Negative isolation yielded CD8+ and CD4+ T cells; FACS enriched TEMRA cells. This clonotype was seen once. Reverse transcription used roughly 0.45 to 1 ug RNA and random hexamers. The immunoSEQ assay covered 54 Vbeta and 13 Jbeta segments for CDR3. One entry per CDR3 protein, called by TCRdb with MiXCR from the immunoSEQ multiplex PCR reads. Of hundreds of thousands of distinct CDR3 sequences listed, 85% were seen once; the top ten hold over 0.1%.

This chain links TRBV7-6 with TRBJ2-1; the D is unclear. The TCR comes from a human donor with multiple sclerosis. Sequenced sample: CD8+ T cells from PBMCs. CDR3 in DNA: TGTGCCAGCAGCGAGAGAGCAGGCGGGCAGTTCTTC. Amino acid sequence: CASSERAGGQFF.